The 6 T cell receptor beta chains given below trace back to one sample, sequenced in a study of control samples from healthy donors and cancer patients. Repertoires were generated with immunoSEQ multiplex PCR, while TCRdb's copy carries only in-frame clones and drops some. The sample records around 110,000 clones, 70% to 90% being singletons. The sample was blood. The receptors were sampled from a woman in her seventies in good health.

In DNA form, the CDR3 reads TGTGCCAGCAGCTCGACAGGGCGCAATCAGCCCCAGCATTTT. It codes for CASSSTGRNQPQHF. The V call is TRBV7-2, the J call TRBJ1-5; 7 bases line up with TRBD1. V was pared by 4 bases and J by 2 bases, with 2 bases of the junction left unmatched. The CDR3 runs to 14 residues. The germline V gene has CDR1 SGHTA and CDR2 FQGNSA. Combining the CDR3 with reference TRBV7-2 and TRBJ1-5 gives the whole variable domain GAGVSQSPSNKVTEKGKDVELRCDPISGHTALYWYRQSLGQGLEFLIYFQGNSAPDKSGLPSDRFSAERTGGSVSTLTIQRTQQEDSAVYLCASSSTGRNQPQHFGDGTRLSIL.

J is TRBJ1-3 and V is TRBV21-1. TRBV21-1 is shown as a pseudogene. CDR3 size: 16 residues. The chain's CDR3 is CASSKALGVWGNTIYF. CDR3 coding DNA: TGTGCCAGCAGCAAAGCCTTGGGGGTTTGGGGAAACACCATATATTTT.

This clone was seen a few times. CDR3 sequence (DNA): TGCGCCAGCAGCCAAGAAGGAAGAGGGGGGACTGAAGCTTTCTTT. This translates into CASSQEGRGGTEAFF. V usage is TRBV4-1 and J usage is TRBJ1-1, with D tentatively TRBD1 (6 bases). CDR1 MGHRA and CDR2 YSYEKL come from the germline V gene. V gave up 0 bases and J gave up 5 bases, with 13 bases separating them. The CDR3 loop spans 15 amino acids.

This rearrangement joins TRBV5-1 to TRBJ2-2, with TRBD2 matching 9 bases. Germline values: CDR1 SGHRS, CDR2 YFSETQ. This CDR3 spans 14 amino acids. Trimming cost V 5 bases and J 4 bases; bases outside gene matches: 3. In DNA form, the CDR3 reads TGCGCCAGCAGAGGTAGCGGGAGCACCGGGGAGCTGTTTTTT. It codes for CASRGSGSTGELFF.

The chain uses TRBV3-1 (or the pseudogene TRBV3-2) and TRBJ1-2, with D hard to call. Germline loops: CDR1 LGHDT, CDR2 YNNKEL (reference sequence). The CDR3 is 14 amino acids. Trimming took off 1 base at V and 4 bases at J, with 10 bases between the two ends. The CDR3 sequence: CASSQGYIPYGYTF. CDR3 DNA sequence: TGTGCCAGCAGCCAAGGGTATATCCCCTATGGCTACACCTTC.

The chain combines TRBV6-1 with TRBJ2-7; D tentatively reads TRBD1 or TRBD2 (5 bases each). Germline V gives CDR1 MNHNS, CDR2 SASEGT. Trimming removed 3 bases at V and 0 bases at J, with 15 bases between. The CDR3 spans 16 residues. DNA for the CDR3: TGTGCCAGCAGTGACCTTTGGGGGATCAGCTCCTACGAGCAGTACTTC. It translates to CASSDLWGISSYEQYF.